These 20 T cell receptor beta chains came from one sample sequenced in a study of blood T cell repertoires in COVID-19. Using immunoSEQ multiplex PCR, the repertoire was profiled, and TCRdb retains in-frame clones only, with some absent. The sample has about 430,000 clones, around 90% seen once; the top ten hold 0.8% to 0.85%. Source material: peripheral blood. Source of these receptors: a man younger than 30 with COVID-19, enrolled during active disease.

This chain links TRBV2 with TRBJ2-7; D is perhaps TRBD2 (6 bases). From germline, CDR1 is SNHLY and CDR2 FYNNEI. This CDR3 spans 15 amino acids. Trimming stripped 5 bases from V and 1 base from J, with 15 bases between. The CDR3 DNA is TGTGCCAGCAGTCCCCGGGTTAGCGGATCCTACGAGCAGTACTTC. Encoded protein: CASSPRVSGSYEQYF.

The chain employs TRBV6-6 and TRBJ2-7; 8 positions match TRBD1. Germline V gene data show CDR1 as MNHNY and CDR2 as SVGAGI (reference sequence). This CDR3 region has 16 residues. Trimming cost V 2 bases and J 3 bases; bases outside gene matches: 9. The CDR3 DNA reads as TGTGCCAGCAGTTACGTGCAGGGGGCATACTTCTACGAGCAGTACTTC. It translates to CASSYVQGAYFYEQYF.

This clone was seen more than once but under ten times. This sequence joins TRBV7-6 and TRBJ2-5; 7 bases agree with TRBD1. The CDR3 covers 14 residues. Germline V gives CDR1 SGHVS, CDR2 FNYEAQ. V trimming: 4 bases; J trimming: 5 bases; junction bases outside the gene matches: 7. The CDR3 region has the DNA TGTGCCAGCAGCTCACGACAGGGCCACGAGACCCAGTACTTC. Its translation: CASSSRQGHETQYF.

The chain combines TRBV7-8 with TRBJ2-7; D might be TRBD2 (5 bases). Germline assignment: CDR1 SGHVS and CDR2 FQNEAQ. With 1 base removed from V and 4 bases from J, the gap between germline ends came to 14 bases. CDR3 size: 15 residues. The CDR3 DNA sequence: TGTGCCAGCAGCTTAGAGGCGGGTTACGGGTACGAGCAGTACTTC. The encoded protein is CASSLEAGYGYEQYF. Variable domain in full (rest from reference TRBV7-8 and TRBJ2-7): GAGVSQSPRYKVAKRGQDVALRCDPISGHVSLFWYQQALGQGPEFLTYFQNEAQLDKSGLPSDRFFAERPEGSVSTLKIQRTQQEDSAVYLCASSLEAGYGYEQYFGPGTRLTVT.

This chain joins TRBV7-9 and TRBJ2-4, with D unresolved. The CDR3 length is 16 residues. Germline V gene lookup returns CDR1 SEHNR and CDR2 FQNEAQ (reference sequence). Trimming pared 5 bases from V and 0 bases from J, leaving 14 bases between. This chain's CDR3 is CASSPSVVLAKNIQYF. In DNA form, the CDR3 reads TGTGCCAGCAGCCCATCAGTGGTTCTAGCCAAAAACATTCAGTACTTC.

The rearrangement uses TRBV5-4 and TRBJ1-4, with D possibly TRBD1 on 6 matching bases. Germline V gene sequence: CDR1 SGHNT, CDR2 YYREEE (reference sequence). The CDR3 has 15 residues. Deletions cut 4 bases from V and 0 bases from J, with 10 bases between. CDR3 DNA sequence: TGTGCCAGCAGCCCAACAGGGACAACTAATGAAAAACTGTTTTTT. Amino acids: CASSPTGTTNEKLFF.

The V call is TRBV2, the J call TRBJ2-5; no clear D gene. CDR1 and CDR2 (germline): SNHLY, FYNNEI. The CDR3 length is 13 residues. Trimming removed 7 bases at V and 3 bases at J, with 12 bases between. This CDR3 reads CASNVRPEETQYF. In DNA, the CDR3 is TGTGCCAGCAACGTGCGCCCCGAAGAGACCCAGTACTTC.

The V and J genes are TRBV3-1 (or the pseudogene TRBV3-2) and TRBJ1-6, with 9 bases matching TRBD1. Germline V gene lookup returns CDR1 LGHDT and CDR2 YNNKEL (reference sequence). This CDR3 is built from 15 residues. V lost 3 bases, J lost 3 bases, and 0 bases stayed unmatched. CDR3 sequence (DNA): TGTGCCAGCAGCCAGACAGGGGGCTATAATTCACCCCTCCACTTT. Translated: CASSQTGGYNSPLHF.

In its sample, this clone was seen once. The V and J genes are TRBV2 and TRBJ2-1; a possible D gene is TRBD1 (6 bases). Trimming stripped 11 bases from V and 1 base from J, with 12 bases between. This CDR3 comprises 13 residues. Germline loops: CDR1 SNHLY, CDR2 FYNNEI. CDR3 residues: CASRDTSYNEQFF. CDR3 DNA: TGTGCCTCCCGGGACACGTCCTACAATGAGCAGTTCTTC.

V is TRBV19 and J is TRBJ1-5, with 10 nucleotides matching TRBD1. Per the germline V gene, CDR1 is LNHDA and CDR2 is SQIVND (reference sequence). With 8 bases clipped from V and 4 bases from J, the junction kept 14 bases outside the gene matches. This CDR3 has 17 amino acids. CDR3 bases: TGTGCCAGTCCTATACCCCACCGGGACAGGGGTAATCAGCCCCAGCATTTT. The encoded protein is CASPIPHRDRGNQPQHF.

V and J are TRBV18 and TRBJ2-5; no reliable D call. The CDR3 extends over 12 amino acids. Germline CDR1 KGHSH, CDR2 LQKENI. V was shortened by 8 bases and J by 10 bases, with 17 bases between the two germline ends. CDR3 region: CASTEAWSGQYF. The DNA of the CDR3 is TGTGCCAGCACCGAGGCCTGGAGTGGCCAGTACTTC. The entire variable domain, with the rest obtained from reference TRBV18 and TRBJ2-5, is as follows: NAGVMQNPRHLVRRRGQEARLRCSPMKGHSHVYWYRQLPEEGLKFMVYLQKENIIDESGMPKERFSAEFPKEGPSILRIQQVVRGDSAAYFCASTEAWSGQYFGPGTRLLVL.

The chain is built from TRBV19 and TRBJ1-6; no definite D call. Per the germline V gene, CDR1 is LNHDA and CDR2 is SQIVND (reference sequence). The CDR3 spans 13 residues. V lost 7 bases and J 4 bases, leaving 8 bases between the germline ends. The CDR3 sequence is CASTRTYNSPLHF. The DNA for the CDR3 is TGTGCCAGTACCCGAACTTATAATTCACCCCTCCACTTT.

The V call is TRBV5-1, the J call TRBJ2-5; tentatively, D is TRBD2 (6 bases). V lost 4 bases and J lost 4, with 23 bases in between. The CDR3 has 17 residues. The germline V gene has CDR1 SGHRS and CDR2 YFSETQ. CDR3 in DNA: TGCGCCAGCAGCCTTATGGCCACTACTAGGGACTTAGAGACCCAGTACTTC. Amino acid sequence: CASSLMATTRDLETQYF.

V and J are TRBV27 and TRBJ1-2, with TRBD1 matching over 7 bases. The CDR3 runs 16 residues. CDR1 MNHEY and CDR2 SMNVEV come from the germline V gene (reference sequence). The V segment lost 10 bases and the J segment 2 bases; nucleotides outside the gene matches: 16. The CDR3 here is CATRGLKGAQNYGYTF. For the CDR3, the DNA is TGTGCCACCCGGGGACTTAAGGGGGCGCAGAACTATGGCTACACCTTC.

The chain links TRBV18 to TRBJ2-1; D may be TRBD2 (6 bases). The germline CDR1 and CDR2 sequences are KGHSH and LQKENI. This CDR3 region has 13 residues. With 4 bases removed from V and 6 bases from J, the gap between germline ends came to 10 bases. This CDR3 is CASSQQLANEQFF. CDR3 sequence (DNA): TGTGCCAGCTCACAACAACTAGCCAATGAGCAGTTCTTC.

Only one count was recorded for this clone. The genes are TRBV5-1 and TRBJ2-3; 9 bases align to TRBD2. The ends lost 0 bases at V and 0 bases at J; junction bases unmatched: 8. The CDR3 loop spans 18 amino acids. Germline values: CDR1 SGHRS, CDR2 YFSETQ. The CDR3 bases are TGCGCCAGCAGCTTGGTTCGGTCTAGCGGGGCTAGCACAGATACGCAGTATTTT. This sequence encodes CASSLVRSSGASTDTQYF.

The chain couples TRBV19 to TRBJ2-2; maybe TRBD2 (7 bases). CDR3 length: 16 residues. V lost 3 bases and J lost 5, with 16 bases in between. The germline gives CDR1 LNHDA, CDR2 SQIVND (reference sequence). The CDR3 protein is CASSISRGAGTGELFF. Written as DNA, the CDR3 is TGTGCCAGTAGTATCTCACGGGGGGCTGGGACCGGGGAGCTGTTTTTT.

This clone showed up just once. The chain is built from TRBV27 and TRBJ2-1, with 15 bases aligning to TRBD2. The trim removed 5 bases at V and 7 bases at J, leaving 18 bases unmatched. The germline V gene encodes CDR1 MNHEY and CDR2 SMNVEV (reference sequence). This CDR3 is 20 amino acids long. Written as DNA, the CDR3 is TGTGCCAGCAGTGCATATGGACTAGCGGGAGGGCCGAGTTGGGGTAATGAGCAGTTCTTC. Encoded protein: CASSAYGLAGGPSWGNEQFF.

In this sample, this clone turned up once. The chain carries TRBV6-5 and TRBJ2-7, with 10 bases matching TRBD1. CDR3 length: 14 amino acids. Trimming cost V 6 bases and J 4 bases; bases outside gene matches: 6. Germline CDR1 MNHEY, CDR2 SVGAGI. The CDR3 spells CASSLGQGEYEQYF. DNA for the CDR3: TGTGCCAGCAGCTTAGGACAGGGGGAGTACGAGCAGTACTTC.

The chain combines TRBV3-1 (or the pseudogene TRBV3-2) with TRBJ2-7, with D maybe TRBD2 (6 bases). Trimming shortened V by 1 base and J by 5 bases, and 9 bases separated the two germline ends. The CDR3 covers 13 residues. The V gene's germline CDR1 is LGHDT and CDR2 YNNKEL (reference sequence). CDR3 residues: CASSQGGGNEQYF. The CDR3 DNA is TGTGCCAGCAGCCAAGGGGGCGGGAACGAGCAGTACTTC.